One T cell receptor (beta chain) is described in this entry. Source study methods: It was from reference gene primer amplification that nucleated cell counts were estimated. Using immunoSEQ multiplex PCR, the repertoire was profiled, and TCRdb retains in-frame clones only, with some absent. V, J and clone size are those of that table, while D and trimming were read from the DNA. The sample shows 200,000 or so clones, approximately 84% of them seen only once. This entry is derived from a study of blood T cell repertoires in COVID-19. Across the study: COVID-19 samples, acute and convalescent, were from the United States, Italy and Spain. T cells, B-cell-depleted T cells, or PBMCs provided the cDNA or gDNA that served as material.

Germline V gives CDR1 MNHNS, CDR2 SASEGT. There are 15 residues in the CDR3. V shed 0 bases and J shed 10 bases, with 13 bases lying between them. The sequenced sample consisted of peripheral blood. The rearrangement uses TRBV6-1 and TRBJ1-6; D is ambiguous. This sequence originates from a man between 50 and 59 years old who had recovered from COVID-19. The DNA of the CDR3 is TGTGCCAGCAGTGAAGCCGGGGTTCGGGGATCACCCCTCCACTTT. This codes for CASSEAGVRGSPLHF.